A single sample is the source of the 20 T cell receptor beta chains below, sequenced in a study of blood T cell repertoires in COVID-19. Clones were sequenced by immunoSEQ multiplex PCR, and TCRdb holds only the in-frame ones, with some missing. The sample has roughly 250,000 clones; around nine tenths are singletons. Sample: peripheral blood. The receptors here all came from a man aged 35-49 years who had recovered from COVID-19.

The chain combines TRBV10-3 with TRBJ2-1; 12 bases agree with TRBD2. V shed 4 bases and J 6 bases; nucleotides not matched to a gene: 7. Looked up from germline, CDR1 is ENHRY and CDR2 is SYGVKD. The length of the CDR3 is 16 residues. The CDR3 spells CAISGTSGVLANEQFF. Written as DNA, the CDR3 is TGTGCCATCAGTGGGACTAGCGGGGTCCTAGCCAATGAGCAGTTCTTC.

This chain links TRBV19 with TRBJ2-7, with TRBD2 matching 7 bases. This CDR3 has 17 residues. Unmatched junction bases numbered 11, after V lost 1 base and J lost 2 bases. The V gene's germline CDR1 is LNHDA and CDR2 SQIVND (reference sequence). CDR3 in amino acids: CASSIGGAAGLTYEQYF. The CDR3 DNA reads TGTGCCAGTAGTATAGGAGGGGCAGCGGGACTCACCTACGAGCAGTACTTC.

This chain joins TRBV13 and TRBJ1-1; D is possibly TRBD1 (5 bases). The CDR3 is 13 residues long. Trimming removed 0 bases at V and 10 bases at J, with 12 bases between. Germline V CDR1 and CDR2: PRHDT, FYEKMQ (reference sequence). DNA for the CDR3: TGTGCCAGCAGCTTAGGCCCTGGAAGGGGAGCTTTCTTT. It encodes CASSLGPGRGAFF.

V gene TRBV6-5 combines with J gene TRBJ2-7; 7 bases match TRBD2. V shed 7 bases, J shed 5 bases, and the junction held 11 bases outside the gene matches. CDR1 is MNHEY, CDR2 SVGAGI, per germline. This CDR3 has 14 residues. The CDR3 DNA follows: TGTGCCAGCACCTACGGGCGGGAGACCCACGAGCAGTACTTC. Translated, it gives CASTYGRETHEQYF.

This clone was recorded once. The chain has TRBV25-1 and TRBJ1-2, with no clear D. In germline, CDR1 is MGHDK, CDR2 SYGVNS. The CDR3 has 13 amino acids. Trimming left V 3 bases short and J 4 bases short, with 9 bases between. CDR3 sequence (DNA): TGTGCCAGCAGTGATAGCGCATTCTATGGCTACACCTTC. Its protein is CASSDSAFYGYTF.

In its sample, this clone was seen once. This chain links TRBV7-2 with TRBJ2-3, with D possibly matching TRBD2 (5 bases). The CDR3 sequence is 15 residues long. Germline CDR1 and CDR2: SGHTA and FQGNSA. V shed 5 bases and J shed 1 base, with 13 bases lying between them. The CDR3 sequence: CASSPGLRGTDTQYF. The CDR3 DNA is TGTGCCAGCAGCCCCGGACTGCGGGGCACAGATACGCAGTATTTT. The full variable domain, with the rest looked up from reference TRBV7-2 and TRBJ2-3, is GAGVSQSPSNKVTEKGKDVELRCDPISGHTALYWYRQSLGQGLEFLIYFQGNSAPDKSGLPSDRFSAERTGGSVSTLTIQRTQQEDSAVYLCASSPGLRGTDTQYFGPGTRLTVL.

The V gene is TRBV6-6, the J gene TRBJ2-1; perhaps TRBD2 as D (5 bases). Deletions cut 0 bases from V and 9 bases from J, with 18 bases between. The CDR3 is 16 residues long. The germline V gene encodes CDR1 MNHNY and CDR2 SVGAGI (reference sequence). This CDR3 is CASSYSQSNSRGEQFF. For the CDR3, the DNA is TGTGCCAGCAGTTACTCGCAATCGAACAGCCGGGGTGAGCAGTTCTTC.

This chain joins TRBV6-1 and TRBJ1-1, with D unresolved. The CDR3 extends over 14 amino acids. The V gene's germline CDR1 is MNHNS and CDR2 SASEGT. Trimming left V 3 bases short and J 2 bases short, with 10 bases between. CDR3 coding DNA: TGTGCCAGCAGTGACGCACGGGTTAACACTGAAGCTTTCTTT. Translation: CASSDARVNTEAFF.

V is TRBV6-4 and J is TRBJ2-2; 13 nucleotides agree with TRBD2. The V gene end was trimmed by 5 bases and the J gene end by 4 bases; junction bases not matched to a gene: 10. Germline V gene sequence: CDR1 MRHNA, CDR2 SNTAGT. The CDR3 runs to 18 residues. The CDR3 spells CASSRFGLAGVGTGELFF. In nucleotides, the CDR3 is TGTGCCAGCAGTCGATTCGGACTAGCGGGAGTGGGCACCGGGGAGCTGTTTTTT.

V is TRBV2 and J is TRBJ2-5; D is perhaps TRBD1 (5 bases). This CDR3 is built from 13 residues. V shed 7 bases and J shed 2 bases, with 11 bases lying between them. Germline assignment: CDR1 SNHLY and CDR2 FYNNEI. In DNA form, the CDR3 reads TGTGCCAGCATAGACAGCCCGCAAGAGACCCAGTACTTC. It specifies CASIDSPQETQYF.

The CDR3 bases are TGTGCCAGGCAGGGGGCGCAAGCTGCCATGAACACTGAAGCTTTCTTT. This codes for CARQGAQAAMNTEAFF. The chain recombines TRBV19 with TRBJ1-1; TRBD1 agrees at 8 bases. The CDR3 is 16 residues long. CDR1 and CDR2 from the germline V gene are LNHDA and SQIVND (reference sequence). J was trimmed by 0 bases and V by 9 bases; bases with no gene match: 12.

The chain recombines TRBV5-8 with TRBJ1-2, with TRBD1 identical over 7 bases. Unmatched junction bases numbered 12, after V lost 3 bases and J lost 7 bases. The CDR3 is made up of 15 amino acids. In germline, CDR1 is SGHTS, CDR2 YDEGEE. The CDR3 spells CASSSLRQGGIGYTF. The CDR3 nucleotides are TGTGCCAGCAGCTCGCTCCGACAGGGCGGCATTGGCTACACCTTC.

This rearrangement joins TRBV7-6 to TRBJ2-6; a weak D match, TRBD1 (6 bases). From germline, CDR1 is SGHVS and CDR2 FNYEAQ. The CDR3 has 18 amino acids. Deletions cut 5 bases from V and 0 bases from J, with 17 bases between. The CDR3 nucleotides read TGTGCCAGCAGCACACGGGACAATCCTTACTCTGGGGCCAACGTCCTGACTTTC. Its translation is CASSTRDNPYSGANVLTF.

This clone was observed a single time. This CDR3 reads CASSLGGLPTDTQYF. Written as DNA, the CDR3 is TGTGCCAGCAGCTTAGGGGGACTACCCACAGATACGCAGTATTTT. The chain employs TRBV11-2 and TRBJ2-3; 7 nucleotides agree with TRBD2. Trimming removed 1 base from V and 2 bases from J; junction bases left unmatched: 3. The germline V gene encodes CDR1 SGHAT and CDR2 FQNNGV. This CDR3 region has 15 residues.

The rearrangement uses TRBV27 and TRBJ1-5, with 9 bases lining up with TRBD1. Unmatched junction bases numbered 3, after V lost 2 bases and J lost 4 bases. CDR3 length equals 15 residues. CDR1 and CDR2 (germline): MNHEY, SMNVEV (reference sequence). CDR3 DNA sequence: TGTGCCAGCAGTTTAGTTGGGACAGGGAATCAGCCCCAGCATTTT. This translates into CASSLVGTGNQPQHF.

The chain joins TRBV18 to TRBJ1-3; D gene uncertain. The CDR3 consists of 16 residues. Trimming took off 3 bases at V and 3 bases at J, with 15 bases between the two ends. Germline CDR1 reads KGHSH; CDR2 reads LQKENI. The CDR3 coding sequence is TGTGCCAGCTCACCTCCGGGTGCCTTCATTGGAAACACCATATATTTT. Amino acids: CASSPPGAFIGNTIYF.

This chain uses TRBV6-5 with TRBJ2-1; 9 bases line up with TRBD1. From germline, CDR1 is MNHEY and CDR2 SVGAGI. This CDR3 is built from 14 residues. V lost 5 bases and J lost 6; bases outside the gene matches: 5. CDR3 DNA: TGTGCCAGCAGTATAAGGACAGGGGCCAATGAGCAGTTCTTC. It is translated as CASSIRTGANEQFF.

J is TRBJ2-1 and V is TRBV12-3 or TRBV12-4; D unclear. V lost 6 bases, J lost 9 bases, and 12 bases lay in between. The CDR3 spans 12 residues. This chain's CDR3 is CASSLGAFEQFF. CDR3 DNA sequence: TGTGCCAGCAGCCTCGGTGCCTTTGAGCAGTTCTTC.

The V gene is TRBV23-1, the J gene TRBJ1-2; D remains unclear. TRBV23-1 is noted as an ORF with a role that remains uncertain. Trimming cost V 3 bases and J 3 bases, with 8 bases left between them. This CDR3 spans 13 amino acids. CDR3 in DNA: TGCGCCAGCAGTCACCACAGAGACTATGGCTACACCTTC. Translation gives CASSHHRDYGYTF.

This clone was detected once. This rearrangement joins TRBV18 to TRBJ2-1; tentatively, D is TRBD1 (5 bases). In germline, CDR1 is KGHSH, CDR2 LQKENI. CDR3 length: 17 amino acids. Trimming cost V 0 bases and J 7 bases, with 19 bases left between them. This chain's CDR3 is CASSPPMVGPRDNEQFF. In DNA, the CDR3 is TGTGCCAGCTCACCACCGATGGTTGGCCCCAGGGATAATGAGCAGTTCTTC.